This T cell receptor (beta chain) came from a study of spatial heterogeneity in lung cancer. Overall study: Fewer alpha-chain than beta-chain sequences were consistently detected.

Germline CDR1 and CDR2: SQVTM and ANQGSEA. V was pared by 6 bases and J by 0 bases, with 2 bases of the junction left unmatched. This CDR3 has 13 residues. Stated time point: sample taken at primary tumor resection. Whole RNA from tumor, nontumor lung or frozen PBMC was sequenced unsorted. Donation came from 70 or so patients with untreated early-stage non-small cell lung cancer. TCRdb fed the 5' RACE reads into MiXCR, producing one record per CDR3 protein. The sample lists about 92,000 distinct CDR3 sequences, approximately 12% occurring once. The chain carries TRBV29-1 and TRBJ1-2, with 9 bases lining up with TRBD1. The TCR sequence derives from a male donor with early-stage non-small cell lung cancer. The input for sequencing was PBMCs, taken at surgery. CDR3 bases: TGCAGCGTGGGACAGGGAGCTAACTATGGCTACACCTTC. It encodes CSVGQGANYGYTF.